The source of this T cell receptor (beta chain) is a study of T cells in Graves' hyperthyroidism and ophthalmopathy. Template material for amplifying TCR beta CDR3 regions consisted of RNA transcripts. When the TCR CDR3 underwent first-round RT-PCR, the HTBI primer set was used. TCRdb recomputed calls from the multiplex PCR reads with MiXCR, one row per CDR3 protein. This table holds about 350,000 distinct CDR3 sequences, roughly an eighth found once. In this sample, this clonotype turned up many times. V lost 6 bases and J lost 2, with 5 bases in between. The CDR3 sequence is 12 residues long. V and J are TRBV12-3 or TRBV12-4 and TRBJ2-1; D not resolved. Sequenced: blood. The clonotype was recovered from a middle-aged woman with Graves' ophthalmopathy. Here the CDR3 DNA reads TGTGCCAGCAGGGTGGCCTACAATGAGCAGTTCTTC. Translating gives CASRVAYNEQFF.